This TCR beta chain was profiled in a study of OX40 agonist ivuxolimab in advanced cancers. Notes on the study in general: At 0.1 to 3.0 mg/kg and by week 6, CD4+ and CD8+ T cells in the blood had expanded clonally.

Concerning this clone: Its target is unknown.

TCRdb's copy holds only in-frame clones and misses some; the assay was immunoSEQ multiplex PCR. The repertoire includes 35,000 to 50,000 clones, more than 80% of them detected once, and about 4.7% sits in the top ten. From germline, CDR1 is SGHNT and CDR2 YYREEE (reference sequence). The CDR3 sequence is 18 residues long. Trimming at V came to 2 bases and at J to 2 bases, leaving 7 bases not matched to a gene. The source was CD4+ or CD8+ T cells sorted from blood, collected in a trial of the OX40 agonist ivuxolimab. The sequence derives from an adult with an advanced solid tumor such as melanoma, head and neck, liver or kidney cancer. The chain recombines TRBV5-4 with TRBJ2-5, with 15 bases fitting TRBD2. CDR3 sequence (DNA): TGTGCCAGCAGCTTAGGACTAGCGGGAGGGCCGGAGCAAGAGACCCAGTACTTC. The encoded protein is CASSLGLAGGPEQETQYF.